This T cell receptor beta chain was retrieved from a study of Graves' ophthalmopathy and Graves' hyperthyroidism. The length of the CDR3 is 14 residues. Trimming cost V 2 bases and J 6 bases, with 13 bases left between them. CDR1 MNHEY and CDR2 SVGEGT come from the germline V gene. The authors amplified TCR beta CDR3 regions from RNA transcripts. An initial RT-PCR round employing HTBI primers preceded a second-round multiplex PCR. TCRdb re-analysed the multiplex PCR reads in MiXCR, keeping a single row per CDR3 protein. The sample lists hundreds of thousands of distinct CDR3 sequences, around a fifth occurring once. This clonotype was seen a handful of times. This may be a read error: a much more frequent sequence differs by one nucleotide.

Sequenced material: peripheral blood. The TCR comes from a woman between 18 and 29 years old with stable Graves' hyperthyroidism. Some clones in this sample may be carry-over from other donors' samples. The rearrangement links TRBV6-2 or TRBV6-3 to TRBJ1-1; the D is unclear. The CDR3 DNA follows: TGTGCCAGCAGTTACCCTACAAGCCCCGCTGAAGCTTTCTTT. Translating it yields CASSYPTSPAEAFF.